The text below deals with one T cell receptor beta chain. The target antigen is unknown. The study reverse transcribed the entire isolated RNA, so it sequenced expressed TCRB transcripts. TCRdb's copy holds only in-frame clones and misses some; the assay was immunoSEQ multiplex PCR. The table has about 660,000 clones, over 11% seen once. The V and J ends lost 0 bases and 4 bases respectively, with 8 bases between them. This CDR3 comprises 14 residues. CDR1 and CDR2 from the germline V gene are MRHNA and SNTAGT. This specimen belongs to a study of beta chain features in type 1 diabetes. As for the study in general: Sorted cells examined across all samples numbered around 99,000,000.

Study-wide points: All four CD4+ subsets of Type 1 diabetes patients contained TCRB CDR3s that were moderately but significantly shorter.

The specimen sequenced was naive CD4+ T cells from blood. The V and J genes are TRBV6-4 and TRBJ2-3; D ambiguous. This clonotype was obtained from a man between 18 and 29 years old with type 1 diabetes. The CDR3 region has the DNA TGTGCCAGCAGTGACTCAAGGGATTCAGATACGCAGTATTTT. It yields the protein CASSDSRDSDTQYF.